Listed below are T cell receptor beta chains from one sample, sequenced in a study of cytomegalovirus exposure and HLA in healthy donors. Generated by immunoSEQ multiplex PCR, the TCRdb table keeps only in-frame clones and is missing some. The table has roughly 250,000 clones, under 90% seen once. Sequencing input: PBMCs. These receptors were taken from a girl aged 2-10 years in good health and CMV-seronegative. The CDR3 runs from the conserved cysteine through the conserved F or W. Fields, in order: V gene, clone size, D gene, J gene, CDR3 protein, CDR3 DNA. A D gene is named only where the DNA matches it firmly. A clone size is listed for some rows: how often the clone was seen (once, few, many), or a class if it is expanded.

>TRBV18|NA|TRBD2|TRBJ2-1
CASSRAGGPWNEQFF
TGTGCCAGCTCTAGGGCGGGAGGGCCTTGGAATGAGCAGTTCTTC
>TRBV5-6|NA|TRBD1|TRBJ2-7
CASSLDRVGEQYF
TGTGCCAGCAGCCTCGACAGGGTGGGGGAGCAGTACTTC
>TRBV10-3|NA|NA|TRBJ1-3
CAALQGLGGNTIYF
TGTGCCGCCCTACAGGGATTAGGTGGAAACACCATATATTTT
>TRBV27|NA|TRBD1|TRBJ2-5
CASSTHRGETQYF
TGTGCCAGCAGCACCCACAGGGGAGAGACCCAGTACTTC
>TRBV27|NA|NA|TRBJ2-1
CASSSTVTEYNEQFF
TGTGCCAGCAGTTCCACAGTCACAGAATACAATGAGCAGTTCTTC
>TRBV6-1|NA|NA|TRBJ1-3
CASSEPRGTGNTIYF
TGTGCCAGCAGTGAACCGAGGGGGACTGGAAACACCATATATTTT
>TRBV10-3|NA|NA|TRBJ2-7
CAISPGSPYEQYF
TGTGCCATCAGCCCGGGATCGCCCTACGAGCAGTACTTC
>TRBV7-9|NA|TRBD2|TRBJ2-5
CASSSSLTSGQAETQYF
TGTGCCAGCAGCTCCTCACTGACTAGCGGGCAAGCGGAGACCCAGTACTTC
>TRBV4-1|NA|NA|TRBJ2-1
CASSFPGEQFF
TGCGCCAGCTCCTTCCCCGGGGAGCAGTTCTTC
>TRBV13|NA|TRBD1|TRBJ2-7
CASSSAGTGAYEQYF
TGTGCCAGCAGCTCCGCCGGGACAGGGGCTTACGAGCAGTACTTC
>TRBV7-9|NA|NA|TRBJ2-7
CASSLASQGNEQYF
TGTGCCAGCAGCTTAGCCAGCCAGGGGAACGAGCAGTACTTC
>TRBV29-1|once|NA|TRBJ2-3
CSVESGFSYTDTQYF
TGCAGCGTTGAGTCTGGTTTTTCCTACACAGATACGCAGTATTTT
>TRBV28|NA|NA|TRBJ2-1
CASSLSQVKQFF
TGTGCCAGCAGTTTATCTCAGGTTAAGCAGTTCTTC
>TRBV5-1|NA|NA|TRBJ2-2
CASSLDSSGAGGELFF
TGCGCCAGCAGCTTGGATTCTTCAGGGGCGGGCGGGGAGCTGTTTTTT
>TRBV10-3|NA|TRBD1|TRBJ1-1
CAISGTGGAEAFF
TGTGCCATCAGTGGGACAGGGGGGGCTGAAGCTTTCTTT
>TRBV5-6|NA|NA|TRBJ2-7
CASSLVAGASLSYEQYF
TGTGCCAGCAGCTTGGTCGCAGGGGCCTCCCTCAGCTACGAGCAGTACTTC
>TRBV5-1|NA|TRBD1|TRBJ2-2
CASSFGTAAGELFF
TGCGCCAGCAGCTTTGGGACAGCGGCCGGGGAGCTGTTTTTT
>TRBV19|NA|NA|TRBJ1-2
CASRGPSNYGYTF
TGTGCCAGTCGGGGTCCAAGTAACTATGGCTACACCTTC
>TRBV7-9|NA|NA|TRBJ2-5
CASSLRGETQYF
TGTGCCAGCAGCTTGCGTGGAGAGACCCAGTACTTC
>TRBV12-5|NA|TRBD1|TRBJ2-3
CASGLDNGQGGTQYF
TGTGCTAGTGGTTTGGACAACGGACAGGGAGGTACGCAGTATTTT
>TRBV7-8|NA|NA|TRBJ1-2
CASSKQGYNRGYTF
TGTGCCAGCAGCAAACAGGGTTATAATCGTGGCTACACCTTC
>TRBV9|NA|TRBD2|TRBJ2-5
CASSQLAGIQETQYF
TGTGCCAGCAGCCAACTAGCGGGGATACAAGAGACCCAGTACTTC
>TRBV7-3|NA|NA|TRBJ2-3
CASSLYGGATDTQYF
TGTGCCAGCAGCTTATACGGCGGGGCCACAGATACGCAGTATTTT
>TRBV5-1|NA|TRBD1|TRBJ1-5
CASSDRVGQPQHF
TGCGCCAGCAGCGACAGGGTTGGTCAGCCCCAGCATTTT
>TRBV11-2|NA|TRBD1|TRBJ1-4
CASSSRQGGKLFF
TGTGCCAGCAGCTCCCGACAGGGTGGAAAACTGTTTTTT
>TRBV28|NA|TRBD1|TRBJ2-7
CASRTDREPFYEQYF
TGTGCCAGCAGGACCGACAGGGAACCCTTCTACGAGCAGTACTTC
>TRBV6-9|NA|TRBD2|TRBJ2-1
CASSYLLAGVHGGNEQFF
TGTGCCAGCAGTTATTTACTAGCGGGGGTCCATGGGGGCAATGAGCAGTTCTTC
>TRBV19|once|TRBD2|TRBJ2-7
CASSFSGGSYEQYF
TGTGCCAGTAGTTTTTCGGGGGGCTCCTACGAGCAGTACTTC
>TRBV4-2|NA|TRBD2|TRBJ2-7
CASSQVSSRRREGHEQYF
TGTGCCAGCAGCCAAGTATCAAGTAGGCGGCGGGAGGGCCACGAGCAGTACTTC
>TRBV5-4|NA|NA|TRBJ2-2
CASSHRNTGELFF
TGTGCCAGCAGCCACAGGAACACCGGGGAGCTGTTTTTT
>TRBV7-9|few|NA|TRBJ2-7
CSSSPLLEQYF
TGTTCCAGCAGCCCCCTCCTCGAGCAGTACTTC
>TRBV27|once|NA|TRBJ1-5
CASSFVESQPQHF
TGTGCCAGCAGTTTCGTCGAGAGTCAGCCCCAGCATTTT
>TRBV28|NA|NA|TRBJ1-1
CASSSGSTEAFF
TGTGCCAGCAGTTCAGGGTCAACTGAAGCTTTCTTT
>TRBV2|NA|NA|TRBJ2-1
CASRKTAPTYNEQFF
TGTGCCAGCAGAAAAACTGCCCCAACCTACAATGAGCAGTTCTTC
>TRBV27|NA|TRBD2|TRBJ2-5
CASSLSGGEGETQYF
TGTGCCAGCAGTTTATCGGGCGGGGAGGGGGAGACCCAGTACTTC
>TRBV2|NA|NA|TRBJ2-7
CASRGGATLYEQYF
TGTGCCAGCAGAGGGGGAGCGACCCTATACGAGCAGTACTTC
>TRBV6-6|NA|TRBD2|TRBJ2-5
CASSTGTSGGETQYF
TGTGCCAGCAGCACCGGGACTAGCGGGGGGGAGACCCAGTACTTC
>TRBV18|NA|NA|TRBJ2-2
CASSPRQGGTGELFF
TGTGCCAGCTCACCACGCCAGGGAGGCACCGGGGAGCTGTTTTTT
>TRBV7-6|NA|NA|TRBJ2-7
CASSLLNAEYSYEQYF
TGTGCCAGCAGCCTATTAAATGCGGAATACTCCTACGAGCAGTACTTC
>TRBV7-2|NA|TRBD2|TRBJ2-3
CASSTRTSGSYTDTQYF
TGTGCCAGCAGCACAAGGACTAGCGGGAGCTACACAGATACGCAGTATTTT
>TRBV7-7|NA|TRBD2|TRBJ2-7
CASSNAGTSYDEQYF
TGTGCCAGCAGCAACGCCGGGACTAGCTACGACGAGCAGTACTTC
>TRBV30|NA|NA|TRBJ1-3
CAWSQGQGNTIYF
TGTGCCTGGAGCCAAGGACAGGGAAACACCATATATTTT
>TRBV5-4|NA|NA|TRBJ2-3
CASSLGADTQYF
TGTGCCAGCAGCTTGGGAGCAGATACGCAGTATTTT
>TRBV28|once|TRBD1|TRBJ2-7
CASSPRLGQVSLSYEQYF
TGTGCCAGCAGTCCCCGCCTGGGACAGGTATCTTTGTCCTACGAGCAGTACTTC
>TRBV18|NA|NA|TRBJ2-7
CASSPTSLPIPYEQYF
TGTGCCAGCTCACCAACTTCGCTCCCCATCCCCTACGAGCAGTACTTC
>TRBV19|NA|NA|TRBJ1-5
CASTDGTSQHF
TGTGCCAGTACAGATGGGACATCCCAGCATTTT
>TRBV7-9|NA|TRBD1|TRBJ2-1
CASSIGQGSYNEQFF
TGTGCCAGCAGCATCGGACAGGGATCGTACAATGAGCAGTTCTTC
>TRBV7-9|NA|TRBD1|TRBJ1-1
CASSLGTELRAFF
TGTGCCAGCAGCTTGGGGACAGAGTTAAGGGCTTTCTTT